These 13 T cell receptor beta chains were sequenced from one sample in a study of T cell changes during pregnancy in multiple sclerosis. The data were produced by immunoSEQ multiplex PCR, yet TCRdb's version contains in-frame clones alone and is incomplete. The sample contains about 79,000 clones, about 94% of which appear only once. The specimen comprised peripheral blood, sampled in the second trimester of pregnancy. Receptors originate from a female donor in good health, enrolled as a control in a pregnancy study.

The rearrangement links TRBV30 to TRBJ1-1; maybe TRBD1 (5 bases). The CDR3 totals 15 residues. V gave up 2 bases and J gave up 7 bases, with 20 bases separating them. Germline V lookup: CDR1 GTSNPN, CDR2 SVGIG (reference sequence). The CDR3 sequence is CAWSPTGGGVFEAFF. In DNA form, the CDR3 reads TGTGCCTGGAGTCCCACCGGGGGAGGGGTGTTTGAAGCTTTCTTT.

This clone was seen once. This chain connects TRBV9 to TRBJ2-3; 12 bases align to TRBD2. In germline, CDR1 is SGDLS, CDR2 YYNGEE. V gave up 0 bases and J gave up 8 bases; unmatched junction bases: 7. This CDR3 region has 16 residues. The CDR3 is CASSVGLAGGLTTQYF. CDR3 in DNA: TGTGCCAGCAGCGTAGGTCTAGCGGGGGGGCTCACTACGCAGTATTTT. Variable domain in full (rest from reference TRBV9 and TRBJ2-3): DSGVTQTPKHLITATGQRVTLRCSPRSGDLSVYWYQQSLDQGLQFLIQYYNGEERAKGNILERFSAQQFPDLHSELNLSSLELGDSALYFCASSVGLAGGLTTQYFGPGTRLTVL.

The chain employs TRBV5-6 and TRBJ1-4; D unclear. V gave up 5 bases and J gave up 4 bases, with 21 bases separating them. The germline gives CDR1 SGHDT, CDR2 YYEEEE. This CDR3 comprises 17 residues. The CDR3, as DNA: TGTGCCAGCAGTCGTCAAGCCCGTAACAGTTTTAATGAAAAACTGTTTTTT. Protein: CASSRQARNSFNEKLFF. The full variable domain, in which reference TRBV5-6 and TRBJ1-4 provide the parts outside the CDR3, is DAGVTQSPTHLIKTRGQQVTLRCSPKSGHDTVSWYQQALGQGPQFIFQYYEEEERQRGNFPDRFSGHQFPNYSSELNVNALLLGDSALYLCASSRQARNSFNEKLFFGSGTQLSVL.

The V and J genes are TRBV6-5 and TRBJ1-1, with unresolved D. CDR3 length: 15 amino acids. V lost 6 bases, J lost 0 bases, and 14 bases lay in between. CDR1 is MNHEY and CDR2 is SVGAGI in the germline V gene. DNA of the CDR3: TGTGCCAGCAGCCTAACTCCTTTTGTGAACACTGAAGCTTTCTTT. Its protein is CASSLTPFVNTEAFF.

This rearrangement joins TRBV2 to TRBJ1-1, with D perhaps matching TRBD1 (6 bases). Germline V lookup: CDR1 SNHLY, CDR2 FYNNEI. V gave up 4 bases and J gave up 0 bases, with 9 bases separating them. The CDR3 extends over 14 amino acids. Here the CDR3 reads CASSVGTLNTEAFF. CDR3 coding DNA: TGTGCCAGCAGTGTGGGGACATTGAACACTGAAGCTTTCTTT.

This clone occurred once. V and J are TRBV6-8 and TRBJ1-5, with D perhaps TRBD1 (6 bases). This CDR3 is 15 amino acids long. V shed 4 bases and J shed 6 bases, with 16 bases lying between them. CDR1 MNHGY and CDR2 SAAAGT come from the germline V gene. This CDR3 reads CASSSRQVEGQPQHF. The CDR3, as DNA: TGTGCCAGCAGTTCGAGACAGGTCGAGGGTCAGCCCCAGCATTTT.

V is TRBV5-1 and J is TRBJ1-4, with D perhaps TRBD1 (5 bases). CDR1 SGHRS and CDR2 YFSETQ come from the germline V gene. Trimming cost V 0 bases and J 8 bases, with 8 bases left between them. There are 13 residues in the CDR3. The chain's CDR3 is CASSLGREEKLFF. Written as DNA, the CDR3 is TGCGCCAGCAGCTTGGGCAGGGAAGAAAAACTGTTTTTT.

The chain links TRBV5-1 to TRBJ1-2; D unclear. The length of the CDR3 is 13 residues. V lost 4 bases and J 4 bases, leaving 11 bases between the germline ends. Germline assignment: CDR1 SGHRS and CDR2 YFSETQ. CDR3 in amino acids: CASSPRRSYGYTF. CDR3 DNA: TGCGCCAGCAGCCCCAGACGGAGCTATGGCTACACCTTC.

This CDR3 is CASSPPTGILGGYTF. The DNA for the CDR3 is TGTGCCAGCAGCCCCCCAACGGGGATTCTAGGTGGCTACACCTTC. This chain uses TRBV9 with TRBJ1-2, with D unresolved. The germline gives CDR1 SGDLS, CDR2 YYNGEE. This CDR3 is built from 15 residues. V was shortened by 4 bases and J by 7 bases, with 20 bases between the two germline ends.

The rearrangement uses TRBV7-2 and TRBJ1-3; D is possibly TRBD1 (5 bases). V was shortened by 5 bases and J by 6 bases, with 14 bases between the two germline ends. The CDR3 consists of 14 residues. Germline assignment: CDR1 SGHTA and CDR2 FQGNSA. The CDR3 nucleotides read TGTGCCAGCAGCGAGCTGGGGGGGGTAAACACCATATATTTT. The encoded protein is CASSELGGVNTIYF.

In nucleotides, the CDR3 is TGCAGCGTTGATAAGCGGGGATCCACCTACGAGCAGTACTTC. This sequence encodes CSVDKRGSTYEQYF. The chain employs TRBV29-1 and TRBJ2-7; the match to TRBD2 covers 7 bases. The V segment lost 3 bases and the J segment 2 bases; nucleotides outside the gene matches: 7. This CDR3 comprises 14 residues. Germline V gene sequence: CDR1 SQVTM, CDR2 ANQGSEA.

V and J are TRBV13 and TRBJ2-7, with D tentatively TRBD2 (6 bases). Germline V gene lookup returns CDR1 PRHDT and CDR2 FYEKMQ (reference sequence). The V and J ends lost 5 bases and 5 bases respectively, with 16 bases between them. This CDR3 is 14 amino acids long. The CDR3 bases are TGTGCCAGCAGCCCCTGGGCGGGGCCCCACGAGCAGTACTTC. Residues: CASSPWAGPHEQYF.

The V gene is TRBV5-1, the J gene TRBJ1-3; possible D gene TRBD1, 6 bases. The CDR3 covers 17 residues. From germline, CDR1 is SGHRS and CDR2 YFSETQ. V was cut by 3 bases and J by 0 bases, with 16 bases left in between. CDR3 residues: CASSSTPGQFSGNTIYF. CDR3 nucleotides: TGCGCCAGCAGCTCCACTCCGGGACAATTCTCTGGAAACACCATATATTTT. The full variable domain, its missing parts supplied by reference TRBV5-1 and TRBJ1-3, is KAGVTQTPRYLIKTRGQQVTLSCSPISGHRSVSWYQQTPGQGLQFLFEYFSETQRNKGNFPGRFSGRQFSNSRSEMNVSTLELGDSALYLCASSSTPGQFSGNTIYFGEGSWLTVV.